These 8 T cell receptor beta chains originate from one sample sequenced in a study of radiotherapy plus CTLA-4 blockade in lung cancer. Here immunoSEQ multiplex PCR was the method, and the copy in TCRdb shows in-frame clones only, minus some. This sample has about 87,000 clones, with about 87% found just once. Material: peripheral blood, obtained from a patient treated with radiotherapy plus ipilimumab. These receptors were collected from a human donor with non-small cell lung cancer that progressed on radiotherapy plus ipilimumab.

This chain connects TRBV5-1 to TRBJ2-5; 13 bases match TRBD2. This CDR3 has 16 amino acids. Germline V gene lookup returns CDR1 SGHRS and CDR2 YFSETQ. V dropped 3 bases and J dropped 5; count of bases not matched to a gene: 7. The CDR3: CASSSYTSGGGETQYF. The CDR3 DNA reads as TGCGCCAGCAGCTCCTACACTAGCGGGGGGGGTGAGACCCAGTACTTC.

This clone appeared once. The chain is built from TRBV27 and TRBJ1-2; 10 bases are shared with TRBD1. V lost 0 bases and J lost 6; bases outside the gene matches: 4. Germline V CDR1 and CDR2: MNHEY, SMNVEV (reference sequence). This CDR3 has 15 amino acids. Written as DNA, the CDR3 is TGTGCCAGCAGTTTATCTAGACAGGGGGCAAATGGCTACACCTTC. Translating it yields CASSLSRQGANGYTF.

The chain couples TRBV5-1 to TRBJ2-3, with 7 bases identical to TRBD1. There are 14 residues in the CDR3. V was clipped by 6 bases and J by 2 bases; unmatched bases: 6. Germline V gives CDR1 SGHRS, CDR2 YFSETQ. The CDR3 sequence: CASNTGDLTDTQYF. The CDR3 region has the DNA TGCGCCAGCAACACAGGGGACCTCACAGATACGCAGTATTTT.

The chain combines TRBV2 with TRBJ2-2; D might be TRBD1 (6 bases). CDR1 and CDR2 (germline): SNHLY, FYNNEI. The CDR3 has 14 amino acids. Trimming left V 4 bases short and J 5 bases short, with 11 bases between. The CDR3 nucleotides read TGTGCCAGCAGTGTCCTCAGGGGAACCGGGGAGCTGTTTTTT. Residues: CASSVLRGTGELFF.

The V and J genes are TRBV13 and TRBJ1-2, with 7 bases fitting TRBD1. CDR1 PRHDT and CDR2 FYEKMQ come from the germline V gene (reference sequence). The V gene end was trimmed by 5 bases and the J gene end by 6 bases; junction bases not matched to a gene: 12. The CDR3 totals 15 residues. The DNA for the CDR3 is TGTGCCAGCAGCCCTCCAGGGGGAGTAGTAGATGGCTACACCTTC. It yields the protein CASSPPGGVVDGYTF.

This chain uses TRBV2 with TRBJ2-5; TRBD1 matches 9 bases. The germline V gene encodes CDR1 SNHLY and CDR2 FYNNEI. The V gene end was trimmed by 5 bases and the J gene end by 5 bases; junction bases not matched to a gene: 9. The CDR3 runs to 15 residues. CDR3 sequence: CASSSGTGHRETQYF. For the CDR3, the DNA is TGTGCCAGCAGTTCCGGGACAGGGCATCGGGAGACCCAGTACTTC.

This chain uses TRBV27 with TRBJ2-7; 8 bases align to TRBD2. V shed 7 bases and J 8 bases; nucleotides not matched to a gene: 10. CDR3 length equals 13 residues. Per the germline V gene, CDR1 is MNHEY and CDR2 is SMNVEV (reference sequence). The CDR3 reads CASKVAGTTQQYF. The CDR3, as DNA: TGTGCCAGCAAAGTAGCGGGAACCACTCAGCAGTACTTC.

This clone was counted a few times. This sequence joins TRBV5-6 and TRBJ2-1; D is perhaps TRBD1 or TRBD2 (6 bases each). The germline gives CDR1 SGHDT, CDR2 YYEEEE. The CDR3 runs 13 residues. Trimming took 3 bases from V and 9 from J, leaving 13 bases between them. In DNA, the CDR3 is TGTGCCAGCAGCTCAGTAAAGGGGGGTGAGCAGTTCTTC. Residues: CASSSVKGGEQFF.